Shown below are 2 T cell receptor beta chains from a single sample sequenced in a study of Ad26.COV2.S vaccination and SARS-CoV-2 variants. The treatment is: 15 to 20 received Ad26.COV2.S at low or high dose, single or two shots; roughly five received placebo; per-sample allocation not given. After the first vaccine or placebo injection, samples were drawn on day 63. TCRdb keeps only in-frame clones here, not all; method: immunoSEQ multiplex PCR. This table holds 350,000 to 450,000 clones, roughly 90% found once. The source was peripheral blood, collected in a trial of Ad26.COV2.S vaccine versus placebo. The receptor set was obtained from a person aged 18 to 65 who received the Ad26.COV2.S COVID-19 vaccine or a placebo.

This rearrangement joins TRBV7-9 to TRBJ2-7; possibly TRBD1 for D (5 bases). Trimming took off 1 base at V and 1 base at J, with 8 bases between the two ends. This CDR3 comprises 14 residues. Per the germline V gene, CDR1 is SEHNR and CDR2 is FQNEAQ (reference sequence). The CDR3: CASSLGGASYEQYF. Here the CDR3 DNA reads TGTGCCAGCAGCTTAGGGGGCGCATCCTACGAGCAGTACTTC.

The chain uses TRBV3-1 (or the pseudogene TRBV3-2) and TRBJ1-6; D not certain. The CDR3 length is 17 residues. V lost 4 bases and J 0 bases, leaving 13 bases between the germline ends. The germline gives CDR1 LGHDT, CDR2 YNNKEL (reference sequence). The CDR3 coding sequence is TGTGCCAGCAGCCCTCGGTCGGAGAGCTCCTATAATTCACCCCTCCACTTT. It codes for CASSPRSESSYNSPLHF.